This TCR beta chain originates from a study of OX40 agonist ivuxolimab in advanced cancers. Study-wide results and caveats: CD4+ and CD8+ T cells in blood underwent clonal expansion by week 6 at 0.1 to 3.0 mg/kg. The work left the antigen specificity of expanded peripheral T cells undetermined. At 0.1-3.0 mg/kg, partial responders had clonal expansion among the lowest observed. A proportion of nonresponders additionally exhibited low normalized T-cell clonal expansion.

With regard to this clone: Its specificity is not known.

Profiled with immunoSEQ multiplex PCR; TCRdb holds only in-frame clones, not every one. The table records about 21,000 clones, approximately 90% of them present only once. This receptor was identified in an adult with an advanced solid tumor such as melanoma, head and neck, liver or kidney cancer. This specimen consisted of CD4+ or CD8+ T cells sorted from blood, obtained in a trial of the OX40 agonist ivuxolimab.

The CDR3 spells CASSIASTFTEAFF. CDR3 in DNA: TGTGCCAGTAGTATAGCGAGTACGTTTACTGAAGCTTTCTTT. The chain employs TRBV19 and TRBJ1-1; no firm D call. Germline CDR1 LNHDA, CDR2 SQIVND (reference sequence). Trimming cost V 1 base and J 5 bases, with 11 bases left between them. The CDR3 consists of 14 residues.